Listed here are 9 T cell receptor beta chains from one sample, sequenced in a study of pediatric ulcerative colitis. The rectum was sampled with one to two pinch biopsies at colonoscopy. Generated by immunoSEQ multiplex PCR, the TCRdb table keeps only in-frame clones and is missing some. The data show tens of thousands of clones, roughly 72% seen once. Sample: gut tissue. These receptors originate from a boy aged 5-17 years with moderate ulcerative colitis.

The CDR3 loop reads CASSARGETQYF. The CDR3, as DNA: TGTGCCAGCAGCGCCAGAGGGGAGACCCAGTACTTC. The gene calls are TRBV5-4 and TRBJ2-5; TRBD2 is a possible D gene (5 bases). This CDR3 spans 12 amino acids. The V gene lost 4 bases and the J gene lost 5 bases, with 9 bases spanning the gap. The V gene's germline CDR1 is SGHNT and CDR2 YYREEE (reference sequence).

This clone occurred a few times. The V and J genes are TRBV7-9 and TRBJ2-3; D uncertain. V shed 8 bases and J shed 4 bases, with 7 bases lying between them. Germline V gene lookup returns CDR1 SEHNR and CDR2 FQNEAQ (reference sequence). The CDR3 length is 11 residues. DNA of the CDR3: TGTGCCAGCGCGTACTCAGATACGCAGTATTTT. Translated, it gives CASAYSDTQYF.

The gene calls are TRBV13 and TRBJ2-1; 9 bases agree with TRBD2. V trimming: 4 bases; J trimming: 4 bases; junction bases outside the gene matches: 14. Germline values: CDR1 PRHDT, CDR2 FYEKMQ (reference sequence). The CDR3 totals 18 residues. CDR3 amino acids: CASSSDLPGRGGYNEQFF. The CDR3 nucleotides read TGTGCCAGCAGCTCAGACCTCCCCGGGCGGGGGGGGTACAATGAGCAGTTCTTC.

The chain combines TRBV10-1 with TRBJ2-7; 8 bases are shared with TRBD2. V shed 10 bases and J 4 bases; nucleotides not matched to a gene: 12. The CDR3 extends over 14 amino acids. Germline V gives CDR1 WNHNN, CDR2 SYGVQD (reference sequence). The CDR3 spells CAILGLERVYEQYF. The CDR3 DNA reads as TGCGCCATCCTGGGACTAGAGAGAGTTTACGAGCAGTACTTC.

The gene calls are TRBV6-4 and TRBJ2-3, with D hard to call. Trimming left V 7 bases short and J 0 bases short, with 14 bases between. This CDR3 region has 15 residues. Germline CDR1 MRHNA, CDR2 SNTAGT. The CDR3 sequence: CASKRGFSSTDTQYF. CDR3 nucleotides: TGTGCCAGCAAGCGAGGCTTTTCTAGCACAGATACGCAGTATTTT.

The chain carries TRBV5-1 and TRBJ1-4, with TRBD1 identical over 7 bases. Trimming at V came to 4 bases and at J to 0 bases, leaving 6 bases not matched to a gene. CDR3 length: 16 amino acids. The germline V gene encodes CDR1 SGHRS and CDR2 YFSETQ. The CDR3 reads CASSQGQAATNEKLFF. DNA for the CDR3: TGCGCCAGCAGCCAAGGACAGGCTGCAACTAATGAAAAACTGTTTTTT. Together with reference TRBV5-1 and TRBJ1-4, the CDR3 gives the full variable domain: KAGVTQTPRYLIKTRGQQVTLSCSPISGHRSVSWYQQTPGQGLQFLFEYFSETQRNKGNFPGRFSGRQFSNSRSEMNVSTLELGDSALYLCASSQGQAATNEKLFFGSGTQLSVL.

The rearrangement links TRBV28 to TRBJ1-2; possibly TRBD1 for D (5 bases). The CDR3 loop spans 17 amino acids. V lost 5 bases to trimming and J lost 6 bases, with 25 bases between them. The germline CDR1 and CDR2 sequences are MDHEN and SYDVKM. The CDR3 DNA reads TGTGCCAGCAGTCCCAGACAGCCGCTTACTCTTTCCGATGGCTACACCTTC. This codes for CASSPRQPLTLSDGYTF.

This clone came up a few times. The chain carries TRBV7-2 and TRBJ2-3, with TRBD2 identical over 8 bases. The V gene end was trimmed by 0 bases and the J gene end by 9 bases; junction bases not matched to a gene: 26. Germline V gene sequence: CDR1 SGHTA, CDR2 FQGNSA. This CDR3 is 21 amino acids long. CDR3 protein: CASSLALFGRGAEGVIGTQYF. Here the CDR3 DNA reads TGTGCCAGCAGCTTAGCGCTATTCGGGCGGGGGGCCGAAGGCGTCATCGGGACGCAGTATTTT.

J is TRBJ1-1 and V is TRBV30; the D is unclear. The CDR3 is 12 residues long. The V and J ends lost 0 bases and 3 bases respectively, with 5 bases between them. Germline CDR1 is GTSNPN and CDR2 is SVGIG (reference sequence). The DNA of the CDR3 is TGTGCCTGGAGTGTAATCTACACTGAAGCTTTCTTT. It translates to CAWSVIYTEAFF.